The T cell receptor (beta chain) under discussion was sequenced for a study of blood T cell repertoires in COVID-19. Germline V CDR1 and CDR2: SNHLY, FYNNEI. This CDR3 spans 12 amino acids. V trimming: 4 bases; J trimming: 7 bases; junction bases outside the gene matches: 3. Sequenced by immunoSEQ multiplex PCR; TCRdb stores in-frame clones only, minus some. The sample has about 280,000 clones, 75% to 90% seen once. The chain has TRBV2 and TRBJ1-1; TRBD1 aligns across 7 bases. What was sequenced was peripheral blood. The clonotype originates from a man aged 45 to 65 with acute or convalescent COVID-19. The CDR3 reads CASSGDSREAFF. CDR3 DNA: TGTGCCAGCAGTGGGGACAGCCGTGAAGCTTTCTTT.